This T cell receptor (beta chain) emerged from a study of CD8+CD57+ T cells in acquired aplastic anemia. Study details: 3 to 4 ug was the average amount of DNA from sorted CD4+ and CD8+ cells.

Details on this clonotype: Its antigen remains unknown.

In germline, CDR1 is ENHRY, CDR2 SYGVKD. The CDR3 length is 14 residues. The junction had 5 bases not matched to a gene; V was cut back by 6 bases and J by 2 bases. Patients picked for sequencing had shown CD8+CD57+ cell expansion detected by flow cytometry. There were no patients without severe acquired aplastic anemia. Study results and limitations: Any difference that existed in CD8+ Simpson's diversity between patients and controls was not significant. Patients and controls turned out to have approximately 29 CD8+ CDR3 sequences in common.

Genomic DNA templated the TCR beta VDJ and CDR3 profiling. TCRdb passed the reads through MiXCR, listing each CDR3 protein once. The data contain 150,000 to 200,000 distinct CDR3 sequences, about 45% of them singletons. The V call is TRBV10-3, the J call TRBJ1-1, with TRBD1 identical over 8 bases. This receptor was obtained from a human donor with aplastic anemia. Material: sorted CD4+, CD8+, or CD8+CD57+ T cells (not recorded which) from PBMCs. CDR3 DNA: TGTGCCATCAGGGACCCAGGGGGCAACACTGAAGCTTTCTTT. Residues: CAIRDPGGNTEAFF.